This T cell receptor beta chain originates from a study of blood T cell repertoires in COVID-19. Whole-study context: COVID-19 samples collected from the United States, Italy and Spain covered acute and convalescent phases. Sources were T cells, B-cell-depleted T cells, or PBMCs; the material itself was cDNA or gDNA.

In the original analysis: The assay estimated nucleated cells by amplifying reference gene primers. TCRdb's copy holds only in-frame clones and misses some; the assay was immunoSEQ multiplex PCR. The DNA gave D and trimming, while V, J and clone size come from that table. The repertoire has some 240,000 clones, approximately 91% of them found once; the top ten carry around 6.5%. The CDR3 sequence is 14 residues long. Trimming left V 4 bases short and J 4 bases short, with 10 bases between. The germline CDR1 and CDR2 sequences are SGHVS and FQNEAQ. Sequenced sample: peripheral blood. This clonotype originated in a man in his sixties who had recovered from COVID-19. The genes are TRBV7-8 and TRBJ1-4; weak D call: TRBD1 (5 bases). CDR3: CASSSQGLNEKLFF. CDR3 DNA: TGTGCCAGCAGCTCTCAGGGCCTTAATGAAAAACTGTTTTTT.